The 30 T cell receptor beta chains below come from one sample, sequenced in a study of blood T cell repertoires in COVID-19 (dated by TCRdb to between 2020 and 2021). The library was generated by the immunoSEQ multiplex PCR assay. TCRdb carries this immuneACCESS record with in-frame sequences only. Its versions omit some clonotypes, under half of them owing to an unresolved V gene in the studies checked, with the rest unexplained. Recorded for this sample are roughly 260,000 clones; 83% of them occurred a single time. Less than 4% of the sample rests with the top ten. Specimen: PBMCs or T cells enriched from blood (not recorded which). The receptors were sampled from a woman between 40 and 55 years old who had been exposed to COVID-19.

This clone appeared once. The chain combines TRBV5-6 with TRBJ2-7, with D possibly matching TRBD2 (6 bases). This CDR3 is built from 14 residues. V lost 0 bases and J 3 bases, leaving 10 bases between the germline ends. Germline CDR1 reads SGHDT; CDR2 reads YYEEEE. CDR3 in DNA: TGTGCCAGCAGCTTGGGACTAGGGTTCTACGAGCAGTACTTC. This sequence encodes CASSLGLGFYEQYF.

The rearrangement uses TRBV28 and TRBJ2-1; 9 positions agree with TRBD2. The CDR3 has 15 amino acids. Trimming cost V 3 bases and J 9 bases; bases outside gene matches: 9. In germline, CDR1 is MDHEN, CDR2 SYDVKM. CDR3 residues: CASSFVAGGLGEQFF. The CDR3 DNA reads as TGTGCCAGCAGTTTTGTGGCGGGGGGGCTGGGTGAGCAGTTCTTC.

For this clone: Other DNA sequences in the sample encode the same CDR3. The CDR3 coding sequence is TGTGCCAGCAGGGAGGACAGGGGGAGCACTAATGAAAAACTGTTTTTT. The encoded protein is CASREDRGSTNEKLFF. The V and J genes are TRBV2 and TRBJ1-4; 10 nucleotides align to TRBD1. Trimming at V came to 6 bases and at J to 2 bases, leaving 6 bases not matched to a gene. This CDR3 has 16 amino acids. In germline, CDR1 is SNHLY, CDR2 FYNNEI.

The chain uses TRBV19 and TRBJ2-7; 7 bases align to TRBD2. Germline V gene data show CDR1 as LNHDA and CDR2 as SQIVND (reference sequence). V trimming: 8 bases; J trimming: 2 bases; junction bases outside the gene matches: 6. This CDR3 comprises 13 residues. CDR3 in amino acids: CASGGGETYEQYF. DNA for the CDR3: TGTGCCAGTGGCGGGGGAGAAACCTACGAGCAGTACTTC.

In this sample, this clone turned up a few times. This chain joins TRBV20-1 and TRBJ1-1; D gene uncertain. Germline V gene lookup returns CDR1 DFQATT and CDR2 SNEGSKA (reference sequence). V dropped 3 bases and J dropped 0 bases, with 17 bases sitting between them. The CDR3 contains 16 residues. CDR3 in amino acids: CSASNPSAGMNTEAFF. CDR3 DNA: TGCAGTGCTAGTAACCCCTCTGCGGGTATGAACACTGAAGCTTTCTTT.

The genes are TRBV6-5 and TRBJ2-5; 8 nucleotides line up with TRBD2. The CDR3 contains 14 residues. Per the germline V gene, CDR1 is MNHEY and CDR2 is SVGAGI. J was trimmed by 3 bases and V by 6 bases; bases with no gene match: 6. CDR3 coding DNA: TGTGCCAGCAGCTATCCGGGGGGGGAAGAGACCCAGTACTTC. As protein: CASSYPGGEETQYF.

The CDR3 reads CASSVPVGGGGNEQFF. CDR3 sequence (DNA): TGTGCCAGCAGCGTACCCGTAGGCGGGGGTGGTAATGAGCAGTTCTTC. This rearrangement joins TRBV9 to TRBJ2-1, with 7 positions matching TRBD2. This CDR3 has 16 amino acids. V was pared by 1 base and J by 7 bases, with 11 bases of the junction left unmatched. CDR1 SGDLS and CDR2 YYNGEE come from the germline V gene.

The chain is built from TRBV7-9 and TRBJ2-1; TRBD2 agrees at 8 bases. The V segment lost 1 base and the J segment 2 bases; nucleotides outside the gene matches: 1. CDR3 length equals 15 residues. Germline V CDR1 and CDR2: SEHNR, FQNEAQ (reference sequence). In DNA, the CDR3 is TGTGCCAGCAGCTTAGACGGGGGGGCCTACAATGAGCAGTTCTTC. Amino acids: CASSLDGGAYNEQFF.

V usage is TRBV5-6 and J usage is TRBJ2-3; unclear D gene. Trimming stripped 2 bases from V and 0 bases from J, with 10 bases between. Germline V gene sequence: CDR1 SGHDT, CDR2 YYEEEE. This CDR3 contains 15 residues. The chain's CDR3 is CASSFFWASTDTQYF. The CDR3 DNA reads as TGTGCCAGCAGCTTCTTCTGGGCTAGCACAGATACGCAGTATTTT.

The J gene is TRBJ2-7, the V gene TRBV6-4; 14 bases line up with TRBD2. This CDR3 has 14 amino acids. Per the germline V gene, CDR1 is MRHNA and CDR2 is SNTAGT. Trimming at V came to 2 bases and at J to 6 bases, leaving 0 bases not matched to a gene. DNA of the CDR3: TGTGCCAGCAGTGACGGACTAGCGGGGGGCGAGCAGTACTTC. Translation gives CASSDGLAGGEQYF.

J is TRBJ2-4 and V is TRBV5-1, with 10 bases matching TRBD1. The CDR3 consists of 14 residues. Trimming cost V 4 bases and J 9 bases; bases outside gene matches: 7. Per germline, CDR1 SGHRS and CDR2 YFSETQ. The CDR3 is CASSPGTGVGIQYF. CDR3 in DNA: TGCGCCAGCAGCCCCGGGACAGGGGTTGGCATTCAGTACTTC.

This clone occurred once. CDR3 bases: TGTGCCAGCAGCAAGGACAGTTCGAGCAATCAGCCCCAGCATTTT. It codes for CASSKDSSSNQPQHF. The chain carries TRBV7-8 and TRBJ1-5, with D perhaps TRBD1 (6 bases). Germline-derived CDR1 and CDR2 are SGHVS and FQNEAQ. There are 15 residues in the CDR3. V was clipped by 5 bases and J by 1 base, with 12 bases between them.

The chain joins TRBV2 to TRBJ2-5; 10 bases agree with TRBD2. The CDR3 covers 14 residues. CDR1 and CDR2 from the germline V gene are SNHLY and FYNNEI. The V and J ends lost 4 bases and 4 bases, in that order; junction bases with no gene match: 3. The CDR3 coding sequence is TGTGCCAGCAGTGGCTTAGCGGGGGGAGAGACCCAGTACTTC. It specifies CASSGLAGGETQYF.

V usage is TRBV7-9 and J usage is TRBJ2-1; TRBD1 aligns across 9 bases. The germline CDR1 and CDR2 sequences are SEHNR and FQNEAQ (reference sequence). Trimming took 1 base from V and 8 from J; bases not matched to a gene: 9. This CDR3 is 16 amino acids long. The CDR3 loop is CASSLGSGTGTDEQFF. In nucleotides, the CDR3 is TGTGCCAGCAGCTTAGGGTCCGGGACAGGGACCGATGAGCAGTTCTTC.

The chain combines TRBV19 with TRBJ1-2; no reliable D call. The CDR3 runs to 13 residues. The germline V and J ends were trimmed by 3 bases and 8 bases, with 13 bases remaining between them. Germline V CDR1 and CDR2: LNHDA, SQIVND (reference sequence). CDR3 sequence (DNA): TGTGCCAGTAGTATTTCTACTTCACTGGGCTACACCTTC. It translates to CASSISTSLGYTF. The full variable domain, with the rest looked up from reference TRBV19 and TRBJ1-2, is DGGITQSPKYLFRKEGQNVTLSCEQNLNHDAMYWYRQDPGQGLRLIYYSQIVNDFQKGDIAEGYSVSREKKESFPLTVTSAQKNPTAFYLCASSISTSLGYTFGSGTRLTVV.

Regarding this clone: The sample carries other DNA sequences with the same CDR3. The gene calls are TRBV7-6 and TRBJ2-3, with 8 bases identical to TRBD2. After removal of 6 bases from V and 1 base from J, the junction contained 6 bases not matched to a gene. CDR1 is SGHVS, CDR2 FNYEAQ, per germline. The CDR3 spans 15 residues. For the CDR3, the DNA is TGTGCCAGCAGTTTCAGCGGGGGCGGCACAGATACGCAGTATTTT. Protein sequence: CASSFSGGGTDTQYF.

The chain uses TRBV18 and TRBJ1-2; TRBD1 agrees at 11 bases. After removal of 3 bases from V and 7 bases from J, the junction contained 7 bases not matched to a gene. There are 15 residues in the CDR3. CDR1 and CDR2 (germline): KGHSH, LQKENI. The CDR3 here is CASSPPDRGQGGYTF. CDR3 nucleotide sequence: TGTGCCAGCTCACCCCCGGACAGGGGGCAGGGTGGCTACACCTTC. The full variable domain, with the rest looked up from reference TRBV18 and TRBJ1-2, is NAGVMQNPRHLVRRRGQEARLRCSPMKGHSHVYWYRQLPEEGLKFMVYLQKENIIDESGMPKERFSAEFPKEGPSILRIQQVVRGDSAAYFCASSPPDRGQGGYTFGSGTRLTVV.

This chain joins TRBV7-2 and TRBJ1-5; D unclear. Germline lookup yields CDR1 SGHTA and CDR2 FQGNSA. Trimming pared 2 bases from V and 7 bases from J, leaving 9 bases between. The CDR3 sequence is 13 residues long. This chain's CDR3 is CASSLSGTQPQHF. CDR3 bases: TGTGCCAGCAGCTTATCGGGTACCCAGCCCCAGCATTTT. Filled out from reference TRBV7-2 and TRBJ1-5, the complete variable domain reads GAGVSQSPSNKVTEKGKDVELRCDPISGHTALYWYRQSLGQGLEFLIYFQGNSAPDKSGLPSDRFSAERTGGSVSTLTIQRTQQEDSAVYLCASSLSGTQPQHFGDGTRLSIL.

The rearrangement uses TRBV19 and TRBJ1-1, with D unclear. The germline CDR1 and CDR2 sequences are LNHDA and SQIVND (reference sequence). CDR3 length: 13 amino acids. Trimming shortened V by 3 bases and J by 10 bases, and 15 bases separated the two germline ends. This CDR3 is CASSIEPLRGAFF. The CDR3 nucleotides read TGTGCCAGTAGTATTGAACCCCTTAGAGGAGCTTTCTTT.

The gene calls are TRBV18 and TRBJ1-1, with D possibly matching TRBD1 (5 bases). Trimming took off 3 bases at V and 0 bases at J, with 20 bases between the two ends. CDR3 size: 18 residues. CDR1 and CDR2 (germline): KGHSH, LQKENI. The CDR3 here is CASSPIEGTREVNTEAFF. The CDR3 DNA reads as TGTGCCAGCTCACCCATTGAAGGGACCCGGGAGGTGAACACTGAAGCTTTCTTT.

This chain uses TRBV6-5 with TRBJ1-5; D unresolved. Germline CDR1 MNHEY, CDR2 SVGAGI. Deletions cut 5 bases from V and 2 bases from J, with 13 bases between. This CDR3 has 15 residues. The CDR3 sequence is CASSLRVSGNQPQHF. The CDR3 region has the DNA TGTGCCAGCAGTCTACGGGTCTCAGGCAATCAGCCCCAGCATTTT.

The CDR3 DNA reads TGTGCCAGCAGCTTAGGACAGCGCAATCAGCCCCAGCATTTT. It is translated as CASSLGQRNQPQHF. V usage is TRBV7-8 and J usage is TRBJ1-5; possibly TRBD1 for D (5 bases). Germline values: CDR1 SGHVS, CDR2 FQNEAQ. Trimming shortened V by 1 base and J by 2 bases, and 6 bases separated the two germline ends. This CDR3 contains 14 residues.

This chain connects TRBV2 to TRBJ1-1; no clear D gene. Germline values: CDR1 SNHLY, CDR2 FYNNEI. The CDR3 length is 14 residues. V gave up 2 bases and J gave up 3 bases, with 10 bases separating them. This CDR3 reads CASSEIGTDTEAFF. The CDR3 nucleotides are TGTGCCAGCAGTGAAATCGGTACAGACACTGAAGCTTTCTTT.

CDR3 bases: TGTGCCAGCAGCTTAACGTCGGAACTCGGGGCCCAGTACTTC. Its translation is CASSLTSELGAQYF. The V call is TRBV7-9, the J call TRBJ2-5; tentatively, D is TRBD2 (5 bases). V was trimmed by 2 bases and J by 9 bases, leaving 16 bases between them. From germline, CDR1 is SEHNR and CDR2 FQNEAQ (reference sequence). The CDR3 contains 14 residues.

The rearrangement uses TRBV7-6 and TRBJ2-1; TRBD1 is a possible D gene (5 bases). The CDR3 has 14 amino acids. Germline lookup yields CDR1 SGHVS and CDR2 FNYEAQ. V shed 1 base and J shed 10 bases, with 14 bases lying between them. The CDR3: CASSLVSSREEQFF. In DNA form, the CDR3 reads TGTGCCAGCAGCTTAGTTTCCTCCAGGGAAGAGCAGTTCTTC. Full variable domain (remainder filled in from reference TRBV7-6 and TRBJ2-1): GAGVSQSPRYKVTKRGQDVALRCDPISGHVSLYWYRQALGQGPEFLTYFNYEAQQDKSGLPNDRFSAERPEGSISTLTIQRTEQRDSAMYRCASSLVSSREEQFFGPGTRLTVL.

The chain couples TRBV9 to TRBJ2-5; tentative D call: TRBD2 (6 bases). The CDR3 extends over 15 amino acids. Germline V gene sequence: CDR1 SGDLS, CDR2 YYNGEE. The V end was cut by 0 bases, the J end by 3 bases, with 12 bases between. CDR3 sequence: CASSVGAWGEETQYF. The CDR3 nucleotides read TGTGCCAGCAGCGTAGGAGCGTGGGGGGAAGAGACCCAGTACTTC.

The rearrangement uses TRBV6-5 and TRBJ1-1, with D unclear. Germline lookup yields CDR1 MNHEY and CDR2 SVGAGI. V dropped 5 bases and J dropped 4 bases, with 17 bases sitting between them. This CDR3 spans 15 amino acids. CDR3 region: CASSPRRGRITEAFF. The DNA of the CDR3 is TGTGCCAGCAGTCCCCGCCGAGGGAGGATCACTGAAGCTTTCTTT.

This rearrangement joins TRBV1 to TRBJ1-2; the table's D call, TRBD1, has no DNA check behind it. TRBV1 is marked as a pseudogene. The CDR3 length is 14 residues. The CDR3 nucleotides are TGCACCAGCAGCCAAGTGGGACAAAACTATGGCTACACCTTC. Amino acids: CTSSQVGQNYGYTF.

The chain combines TRBV6-6 with TRBJ1-5, with 10 bases lining up with TRBD1. The CDR3 covers 15 residues. Unmatched junction bases numbered 4, after V lost 6 bases and J lost 2 bases. Germline-derived CDR1 and CDR2 are MNHNY and SVGAGI (reference sequence). CDR3 nucleotides: TGTGCCAGCAGCACCGGGACAGGGGGCAATCAGCCCCAGCATTTT. Encoded protein: CASSTGTGGNQPQHF.

V and J are TRBV9 and TRBJ2-7; 7 nucleotides line up with TRBD1. The V segment lost 0 bases and the J segment 2 bases; nucleotides outside the gene matches: 8. CDR1 and CDR2 from the germline V gene are SGDLS and YYNGEE. This CDR3 has 16 residues. The CDR3 DNA follows: TGTGCCAGCAGCGTAGGGGACAGACAAAACCCCTACGAGCAGTACTTC. Translation gives CASSVGDRQNPYEQYF.